This T cell receptor (beta chain) was profiled in a study of blood T cell repertoires in COVID-19. TCRdb's copy holds only in-frame clones and misses some; the assay was immunoSEQ multiplex PCR. Here the sample spans roughly 100,000 clones, 70% to 90% being singletons. The CDR3 is made up of 13 amino acids. The germline CDR1 and CDR2 sequences are LNHDA and SQIVND (reference sequence). Trimming cost V 0 bases and J 6 bases, with 6 bases left between them. The sequencing input was peripheral blood. This chain links TRBV19 with TRBJ1-5, with D maybe TRBD1 (5 bases). This receptor was identified in a human donor in a cohort sampled during active COVID-19. DNA of the CDR3: TGTGCCAGTAGTATAGATCAGGGTCAGCCCCAGCATTTT. It codes for CASSIDQGQPQHF. Supplemented by reference TRBV19 and TRBJ1-5, the full variable domain reads DGGITQSPKYLFRKEGQNVTLSCEQNLNHDAMYWYRQDPGQGLRLIYYSQIVNDFQKGDIAEGYSVSREKKESFPLTVTSAQKNPTAFYLCASSIDQGQPQHFGDGTRLSIL.